This TCR beta chain derives from a study of cytomegalovirus exposure and HLA in healthy donors. Whole-study results and caveats: Later analysis identified a missense DCLRE1C variant that was linked to TCR beta V- and J-gene trimming. Reports state that TCR beta sequences accurately predicted most subjects' HLA-A and HLA-B alleles.

A multiplex PCR was run with 60 Vbeta primers and 13 Jbeta primers. Measured with immunoSEQ multiplex PCR; TCRdb has only the in-frame clones, and not every one. In the table there are over 100,000 clones, 84% of which are singletons. Comment on this clone: Antigen: not known.

This CDR3 contains 16 residues. The germline V gene encodes CDR1 SGHVS and CDR2 FNYEAQ. Losses at the gene ends were 4 bases for V and 4 bases for J; bases not matched to a gene: 8. The sample was PBMCs. The chain has TRBV7-6 and TRBJ1-2, with 11 bases lining up with TRBD1. The sequence came from a woman under 30 in good health and CMV-seropositive. The CDR3 reads CASSSGQGDFSYGYTF. The DNA for the CDR3 is TGTGCCAGCAGCTCGGGACAGGGGGACTTTTCCTATGGCTACACCTTC.